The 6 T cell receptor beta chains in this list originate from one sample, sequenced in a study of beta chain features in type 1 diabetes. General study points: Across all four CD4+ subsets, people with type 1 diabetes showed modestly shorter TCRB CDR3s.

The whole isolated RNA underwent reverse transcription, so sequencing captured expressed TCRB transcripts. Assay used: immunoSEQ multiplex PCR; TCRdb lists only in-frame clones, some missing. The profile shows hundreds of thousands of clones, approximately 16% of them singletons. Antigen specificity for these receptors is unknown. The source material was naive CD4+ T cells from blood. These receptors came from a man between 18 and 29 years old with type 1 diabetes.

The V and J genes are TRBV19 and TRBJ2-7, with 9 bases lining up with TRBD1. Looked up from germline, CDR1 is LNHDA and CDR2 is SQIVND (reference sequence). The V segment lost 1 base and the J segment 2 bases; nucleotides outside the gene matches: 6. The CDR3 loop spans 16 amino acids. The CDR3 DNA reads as TGTGCCAGTAGTATAGCCACAGGGGGCAGCACCTACGAGCAGTACTTC. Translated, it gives CASSIATGGSTYEQYF.

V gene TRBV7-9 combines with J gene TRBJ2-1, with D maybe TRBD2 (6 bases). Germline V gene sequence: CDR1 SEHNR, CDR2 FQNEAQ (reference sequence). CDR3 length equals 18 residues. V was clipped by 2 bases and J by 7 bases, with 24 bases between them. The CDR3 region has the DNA TGTGCCAGCAGCTTAAGGGTACGGGGGAGAAGCCTGGTGAATGAGCAGTTCTTC. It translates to CASSLRVRGRSLVNEQFF.

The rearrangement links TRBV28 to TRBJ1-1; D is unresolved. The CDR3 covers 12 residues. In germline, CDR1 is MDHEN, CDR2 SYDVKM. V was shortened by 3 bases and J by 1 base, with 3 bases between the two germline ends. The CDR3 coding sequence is TGTGCCAGCAGTTTCTGGAACACTGAAGCTTTCTTT. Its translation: CASSFWNTEAFF.

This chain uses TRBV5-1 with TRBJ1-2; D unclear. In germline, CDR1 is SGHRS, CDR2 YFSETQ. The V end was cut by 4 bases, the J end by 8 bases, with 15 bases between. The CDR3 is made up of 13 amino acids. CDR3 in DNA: TGCGCCAGCAGCCTAACCGAGAGGGCCGGCTACACCTTC. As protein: CASSLTERAGYTF. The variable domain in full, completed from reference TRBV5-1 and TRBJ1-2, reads KAGVTQTPRYLIKTRGQQVTLSCSPISGHRSVSWYQQTPGQGLQFLFEYFSETQRNKGNFPGRFSGRQFSNSRSEMNVSTLELGDSALYLCASSLTERAGYTFGSGTRLTVV.

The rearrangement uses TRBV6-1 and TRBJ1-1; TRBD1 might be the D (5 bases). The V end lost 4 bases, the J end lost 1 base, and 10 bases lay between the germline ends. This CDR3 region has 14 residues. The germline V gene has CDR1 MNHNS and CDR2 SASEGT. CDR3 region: CASSAEGRNTEAFF. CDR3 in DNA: TGTGCCAGCAGTGCGGAGGGACGGAACACTGAAGCTTTCTTT.

CDR3 bases: TGTGCCAGCAGCTTAGGGGGGACTAGTAACGATGAGCAGTTCTTC. Protein product: CASSLGGTSNDEQFF. The chain combines TRBV7-7 with TRBJ2-1; the match to TRBD2 covers 8 bases. The V gene end was trimmed by 1 base and the J gene end by 8 bases; junction bases not matched to a gene: 7. This CDR3 spans 15 amino acids. From germline, CDR1 is SSHAT and CDR2 FNYEAQ (reference sequence).